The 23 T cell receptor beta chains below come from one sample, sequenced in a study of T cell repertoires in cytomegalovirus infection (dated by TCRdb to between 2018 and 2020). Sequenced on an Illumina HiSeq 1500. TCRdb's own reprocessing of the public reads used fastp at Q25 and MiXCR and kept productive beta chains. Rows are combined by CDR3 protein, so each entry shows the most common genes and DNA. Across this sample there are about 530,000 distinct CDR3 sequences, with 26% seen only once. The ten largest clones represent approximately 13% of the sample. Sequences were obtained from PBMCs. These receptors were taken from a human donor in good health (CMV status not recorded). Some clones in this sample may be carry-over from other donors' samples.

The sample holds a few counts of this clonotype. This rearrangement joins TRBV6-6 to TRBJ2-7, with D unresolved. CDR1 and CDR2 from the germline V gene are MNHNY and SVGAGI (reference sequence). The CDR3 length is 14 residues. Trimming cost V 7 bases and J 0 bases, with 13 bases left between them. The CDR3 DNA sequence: TGTGCCAGCACCTTTAAGGCCGACTCCTACGAGCAGTACGTC. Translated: CASTFKADSYEQYV.

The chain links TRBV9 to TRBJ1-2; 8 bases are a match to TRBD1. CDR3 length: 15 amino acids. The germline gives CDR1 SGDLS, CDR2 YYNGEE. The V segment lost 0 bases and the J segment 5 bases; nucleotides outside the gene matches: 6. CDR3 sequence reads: CASSVGSGGPYGYTF. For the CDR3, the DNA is TGTGCCAGCAGCGTAGGCTCAGGGGGCCCGTATGGCTACACCTTC.

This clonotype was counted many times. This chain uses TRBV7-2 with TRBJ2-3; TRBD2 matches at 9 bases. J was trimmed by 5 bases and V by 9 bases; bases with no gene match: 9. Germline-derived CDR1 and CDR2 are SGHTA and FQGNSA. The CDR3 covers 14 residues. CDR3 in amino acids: CASRLAVGRDTQYF. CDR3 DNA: TGTGCCAGTCGACTAGCGGTGGGGAGAGATACGCAGTATTTT.

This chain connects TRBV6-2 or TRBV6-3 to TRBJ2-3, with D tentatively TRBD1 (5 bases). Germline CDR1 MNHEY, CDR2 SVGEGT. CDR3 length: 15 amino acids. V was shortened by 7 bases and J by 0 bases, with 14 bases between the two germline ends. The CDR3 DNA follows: TGTGCCAGCACCCTGCAGGGAACTAGCACAGATACGCAGTATTTT. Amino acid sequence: CASTLQGTSTDTQYF.

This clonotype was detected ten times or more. As DNA, the CDR3 is TGTGCCAGCAGCGGGACTAGCGCCCCTTACGAGCAGTACTTC. As protein: CASSGTSAPYEQYF. The chain carries TRBV7-2 and TRBJ2-7, with TRBD2 matching over 10 bases. With V trimmed by 5 bases and J by 4 bases, 5 bases remained unmatched. Germline lookup yields CDR1 SGHTA and CDR2 FQGNSA. The CDR3 spans 14 residues. Using reference TRBV7-2 and TRBJ2-7 for the parts outside the CDR3, the full variable domain is GAGVSQSPSNKVTEKGKDVELRCDPISGHTALYWYRQSLGQGLEFLIYFQGNSAPDKSGLPSDRFSAERTGGSVSTLTIQRTQQEDSAVYLCASSGTSAPYEQYFGPGTRLTVT.

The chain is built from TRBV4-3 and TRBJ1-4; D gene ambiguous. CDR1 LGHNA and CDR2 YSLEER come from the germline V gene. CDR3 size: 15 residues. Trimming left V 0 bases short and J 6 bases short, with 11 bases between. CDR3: CASSQEATKYEKLFF. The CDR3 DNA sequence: TGCGCCAGCAGCCAAGAAGCAACAAAATATGAAAAACTGTTTTTT.

The CDR3: CASSYSISGGPHEQFF. CDR3 DNA: TGTGCCAGCAGTTACTCGATTAGCGGGGGGCCCCATGAGCAGTTCTTC. This chain connects TRBV6-6 to TRBJ2-1; 10 bases fit TRBD2. There are 16 residues in the CDR3. CDR1 and CDR2 from the germline V gene are MNHNY and SVGAGI (reference sequence). J gave up 8 bases and V 0 bases, and 7 bases lay outside the gene matches.

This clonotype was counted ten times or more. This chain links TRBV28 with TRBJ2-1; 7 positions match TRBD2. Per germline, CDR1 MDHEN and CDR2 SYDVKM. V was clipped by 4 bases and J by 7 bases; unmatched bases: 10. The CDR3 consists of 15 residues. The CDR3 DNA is TGTGCCAGCAGTTGGGTCTTTGCGGGGGTAAATGAGCAGTTCTTC. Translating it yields CASSWVFAGVNEQFF.

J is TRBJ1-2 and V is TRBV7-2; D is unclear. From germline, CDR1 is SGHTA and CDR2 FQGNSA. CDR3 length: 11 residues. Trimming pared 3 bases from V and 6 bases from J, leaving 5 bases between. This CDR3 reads CASSFRDGYTF. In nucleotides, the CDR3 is TGTGCCAGCAGCTTTCGGGATGGCTACACCTTC.

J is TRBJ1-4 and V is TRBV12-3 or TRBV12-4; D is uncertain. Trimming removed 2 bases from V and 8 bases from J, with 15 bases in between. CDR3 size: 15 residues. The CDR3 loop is CASSLRSSSREKLFF. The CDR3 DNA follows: TGTGCCAGCAGTTTAAGGTCCTCTAGTCGGGAAAAACTGTTTTTT.

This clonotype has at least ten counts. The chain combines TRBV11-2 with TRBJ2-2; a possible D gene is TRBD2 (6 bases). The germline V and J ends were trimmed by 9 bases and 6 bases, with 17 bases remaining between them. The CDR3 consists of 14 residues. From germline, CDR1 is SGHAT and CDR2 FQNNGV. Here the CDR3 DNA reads TGTGCCAGTAAAGCGGGTATTGTGTCCGGGGAGCTGTTTTTT. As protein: CASKAGIVSGELFF.

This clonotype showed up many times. In DNA, the CDR3 is TGTGCCAGCAACCAGGGACTAGCCTACGAGCAGTACTTC. Amino acid sequence: CASNQGLAYEQYF. The rearrangement uses TRBV7-2 and TRBJ2-7, with 8 bases fitting TRBD2. There are 13 residues in the CDR3. J was trimmed by 2 bases and V by 7 bases; bases with no gene match: 4. The V gene's germline CDR1 is SGHTA and CDR2 FQGNSA.

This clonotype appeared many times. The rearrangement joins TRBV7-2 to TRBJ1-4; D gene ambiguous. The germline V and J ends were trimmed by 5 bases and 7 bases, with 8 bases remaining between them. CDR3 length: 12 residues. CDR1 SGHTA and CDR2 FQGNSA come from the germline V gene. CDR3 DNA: TGTGCCAGCAGCCGGACGGGTGAAAAACTGTTTTTT. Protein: CASSRTGEKLFF.

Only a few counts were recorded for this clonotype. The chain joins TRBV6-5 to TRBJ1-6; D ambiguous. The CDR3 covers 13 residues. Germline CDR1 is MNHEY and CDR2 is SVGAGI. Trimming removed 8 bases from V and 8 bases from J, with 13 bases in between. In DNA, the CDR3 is TGTGCCAGCCGGGTCTCCGCGGATTCACCCCTCCACTTT. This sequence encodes CASRVSADSPLHF.

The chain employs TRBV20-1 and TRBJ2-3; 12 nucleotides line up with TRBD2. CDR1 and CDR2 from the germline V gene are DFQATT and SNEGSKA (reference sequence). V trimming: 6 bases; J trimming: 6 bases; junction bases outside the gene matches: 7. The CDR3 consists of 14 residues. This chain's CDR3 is CSAWTSGNTDTQYF. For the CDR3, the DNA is TGCAGTGCGTGGACTAGCGGGAATACCGATACGCAGTATTTT.

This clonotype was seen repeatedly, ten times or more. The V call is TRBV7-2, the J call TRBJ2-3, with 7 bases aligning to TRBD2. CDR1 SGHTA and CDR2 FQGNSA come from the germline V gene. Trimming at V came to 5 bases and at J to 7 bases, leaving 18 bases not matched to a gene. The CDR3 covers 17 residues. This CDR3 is CASSPSGRGILGHTQYF. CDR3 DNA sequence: TGTGCCAGCAGCCCAAGCGGGCGGGGGATCCTCGGACATACGCAGTATTTT.

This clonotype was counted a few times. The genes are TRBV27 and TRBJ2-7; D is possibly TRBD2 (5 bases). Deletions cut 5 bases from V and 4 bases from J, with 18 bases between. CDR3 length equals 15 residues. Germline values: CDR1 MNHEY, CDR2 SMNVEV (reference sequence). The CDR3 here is CASSLRKRLKYEQYV. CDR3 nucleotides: TGTGCCAGCAGTCTCCGAAAAAGACTAAAATACGAGCAGTACGTC.

In nucleotides, the CDR3 is TGCAGTGCTAGAGATCTCGGGGATGGCTACACCTTC. This codes for CSARDLGDGYTF. The chain carries TRBV20-1 and TRBJ1-2, with unresolved D. CDR1 is DFQATT, CDR2 SNEGSKA, per germline (reference sequence). The CDR3 sequence is 12 residues long. Trimming stripped 0 bases from V and 6 bases from J, with 8 bases between.

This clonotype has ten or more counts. The CDR3 reads CASSQASGSPTDTQYF. As DNA, the CDR3 is TGTGCCAGCAGCCAAGCTAGCGGGAGTCCCACAGATACGCAGTATTTT. The chain uses TRBV4-2 and TRBJ2-3; 10 bases line up with TRBD2. The CDR3 spans 16 residues. Losses at the gene ends were 1 base for V and 2 bases for J; bases not matched to a gene: 3. CDR1 and CDR2 from the germline V gene are LGHNA and YNFKEQ.

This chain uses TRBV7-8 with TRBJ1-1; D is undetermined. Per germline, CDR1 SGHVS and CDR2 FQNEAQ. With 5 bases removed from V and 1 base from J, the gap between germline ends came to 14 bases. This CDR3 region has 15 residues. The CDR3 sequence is CASSPPRSRNTEAFF. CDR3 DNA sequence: TGTGCCAGCAGCCCCCCCAGGTCTCGGAACACTGAAGCTTTCTTT. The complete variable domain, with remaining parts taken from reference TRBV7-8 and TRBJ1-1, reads GAGVSQSPRYKVAKRGQDVALRCDPISGHVSLFWYQQALGQGPEFLTYFQNEAQLDKSGLPSDRFFAERPEGSVSTLKIQRTQQEDSAVYLCASSPPRSRNTEAFFGQGTRLTVV.

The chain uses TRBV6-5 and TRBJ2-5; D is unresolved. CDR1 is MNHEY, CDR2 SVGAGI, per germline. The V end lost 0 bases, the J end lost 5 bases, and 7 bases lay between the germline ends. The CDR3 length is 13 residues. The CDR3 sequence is CASSYSTRETQYF. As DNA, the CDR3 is TGTGCCAGCAGTTACTCGACTCGGGAGACCCAGTACTTC.

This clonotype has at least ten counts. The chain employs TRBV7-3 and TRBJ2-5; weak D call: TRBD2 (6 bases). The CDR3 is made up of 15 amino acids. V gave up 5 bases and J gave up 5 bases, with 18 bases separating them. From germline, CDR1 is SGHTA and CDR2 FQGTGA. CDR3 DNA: TGTGCCAGCAGCCTCGGGGCGGGGCGCCCGGAGACCCAGTACTTC. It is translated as CASSLGAGRPETQYF.

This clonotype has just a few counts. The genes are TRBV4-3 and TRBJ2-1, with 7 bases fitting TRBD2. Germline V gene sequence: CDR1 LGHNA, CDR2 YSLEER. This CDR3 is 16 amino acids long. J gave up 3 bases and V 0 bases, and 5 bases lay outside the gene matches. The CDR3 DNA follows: TGCGCCAGCAGCCAAGATATCCTAGCGGTCTACAATGAGCAGTTCTTC. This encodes CASSQDILAVYNEQFF.